What follows are 24 T cell receptor beta chains derived from one specimen sequenced in a study of T cell repertoires in cytomegalovirus infection (dated by TCRdb to between 2018 and 2020). For sequencing, an Illumina HiSeq 1500 was employed. Starting from the raw public reads, TCRdb applied fastp trimming at Q25, assembled clones with MiXCR and retained in-frame beta chains. Records with the same CDR3 protein are collapsed into one entry carrying the most frequent genes and DNA. This sample gives around 530,000 distinct CDR3 sequences in total; 26% of them show up just once. Over 10% of the sample rests with the top ten. The specimen sequenced was PBMCs. The receptors derive from a human donor in good health (CMV status not recorded). Some clones in this sample may be carry-over from other donors' samples.

The chain is built from TRBV25-1 and TRBJ2-1, with 8 bases that match TRBD1. CDR3 length: 15 amino acids. V shed 1 base, J shed 9 bases, and the junction held 8 bases outside the gene matches. Per germline, CDR1 MGHDK and CDR2 SYGVNS. CDR3 nucleotide sequence: TGTGCCAGCAGTGAATGGGCACAGGGGGGTCCTGAGCAGTTCTTC. Its protein product is CASSEWAQGGPEQFF.

The V and J genes are TRBV4-1 and TRBJ1-2, with 12 nucleotides matching TRBD1. There are 15 residues in the CDR3. Germline CDR1 reads MGHRA; CDR2 reads YSYEKL. V shed 0 bases and J 7 bases; nucleotides not matched to a gene: 3. CDR3 protein: CASSQEGQGAVGYTF. Written as DNA, the CDR3 is TGCGCCAGCAGCCAAGAGGGACAGGGGGCTGTTGGCTACACCTTC.

J is TRBJ2-2 and V is TRBV7-6, with D perhaps TRBD2 (5 bases). The CDR3 sequence is 20 residues long. Per the germline V gene, CDR1 is SGHVS and CDR2 is FNYEAQ. Deletions cut 3 bases from V and 1 base from J, with 24 bases between. The CDR3 loop reads CASSFPTSQKSTQNTGELFF. The CDR3 DNA follows: TGTGCCAGCAGCTTCCCTACTAGTCAGAAATCAACCCAGAACACCGGGGAGCTGTTTTTT.

This clonotype was recorded a few times. The chain couples TRBV6-1 to TRBJ1-1; D is possibly TRBD1 (5 bases). Germline V gene lookup returns CDR1 MNHNS and CDR2 SASEGT. V gave up 6 bases and J gave up 0 bases, with 8 bases separating them. The CDR3 covers 13 residues. CDR3 DNA: TGTGCCAGCAGGAGCAGGGTGAACACTGAAGCTTTCTTT. Residues: CASRSRVNTEAFF.

The chain recombines TRBV29-1 with TRBJ2-7, with 7 bases that match TRBD1. Germline V CDR1 and CDR2: SQVTM, ANQGSEA. The CDR3 contains 12 residues. The ends lost 4 bases at V and 4 bases at J; junction bases unmatched: 4. Written as DNA, the CDR3 is TGCAGCGTTGTAGGGGGCGGATACGAGCAGTACTTC. This translates into CSVVGGGYEQYF.

There are a few counts of this clonotype. The chain recombines TRBV18 with TRBJ1-5; 8 bases line up with TRBD1. Germline loops: CDR1 KGHSH, CDR2 LQKENI. CDR3 length: 14 amino acids. The ends lost 4 bases at V and 6 bases at J; junction bases unmatched: 5. CDR3: CASSQNRGAQPQHF. CDR3 DNA sequence: TGTGCCAGCTCACAGAACAGGGGGGCTCAGCCCCAGCATTTT. Combining the CDR3 with reference TRBV18 and TRBJ1-5 gives the whole variable domain NAGVMQNPRHLVRRRGQEARLRCSPMKGHSHVYWYRQLPEEGLKFMVYLQKENIIDESGMPKERFSAEFPKEGPSILRIQQVVRGDSAAYFCASSQNRGAQPQHFGDGTRLSIL.

For the CDR3, the DNA is TGTGCCAGCAGTTACTCGACGAGGAACACTGAAGCTTTCTTT. Protein sequence: CASSYSTRNTEAFF. The chain joins TRBV6-2 or TRBV6-3 to TRBJ1-1; no firm D call. The CDR3 has 14 amino acids. Per germline, CDR1 MNHEY and CDR2 SVGEGT. Trimming removed 0 bases from V and 1 base from J, with 6 bases in between.

In this sample, this clonotype turned up many times. Relative to the germline gene, one junction end is altered; a read error may explain this. The chain combines TRBV5-1 with TRBJ1-3; D ambiguous. Germline V CDR1 and CDR2: SGHRS, YFSETQ. This CDR3 contains 13 residues. CDR3 loop: CASSLGSGNTIYF. CDR3 in DNA: TGTGCCAGCAGCTTAGGCTCTGGAAACACCATATATTTT.

J is TRBJ1-1 and V is TRBV20-1; TRBD1 matches at 8 bases. The CDR3 consists of 14 residues. CDR1 is DFQATT, CDR2 SNEGSKA, per germline (reference sequence). With V trimmed by 6 bases and J by 1 base, 7 bases remained unmatched. The chain's CDR3 is CSAQEGTGNTEAFF. The DNA of the CDR3 is TGCAGTGCCCAGGAAGGGACAGGGAACACTGAAGCTTTCTTT.

The V gene is TRBV11-3, the J gene TRBJ2-5; no clear D. The CDR3 extends over 14 amino acids. Trimming cost V 5 bases and J 7 bases, with 17 bases left between them. In germline, CDR1 is SGHNT, CDR2 YENEEA. In nucleotides, the CDR3 is TGTGCCAGCAGCCCCGATGGGGATCTGGGGACCCAGTACTTC. This sequence encodes CASSPDGDLGTQYF.

This clonotype was recorded at least ten times. V usage is TRBV5-1 and J usage is TRBJ2-3, with TRBD2 matching 14 bases. The V gene end was trimmed by 3 bases and the J gene end by 5 bases; junction bases not matched to a gene: 5. Per the germline V gene, CDR1 is SGHRS and CDR2 is YFSETQ. The length of the CDR3 is 16 residues. The CDR3 is CASSWTSGRQGDTQYF. CDR3 nucleotide sequence: TGCGCCAGCAGCTGGACTAGCGGGAGGCAGGGAGATACGCAGTATTTT.

The chain employs TRBV18 and TRBJ2-5; 9 positions agree with TRBD2. The V gene's germline CDR1 is KGHSH and CDR2 LQKENI. V lost 6 bases, J lost 2 bases, and 4 bases stayed unmatched. The length of the CDR3 is 14 residues. The CDR3 bases are TGTGCCAGCTCCGAGCGGGAGGCGCAAGAGACCCAGTACTTC. This gives the protein CASSEREAQETQYF.

This clonotype was detected ten times or more. The CDR3 DNA reads as TGTGCCAGCAGCTTGAGAGTCGGGGGACAAAACATTCAGTACTTC. It translates to CASSLRVGGQNIQYF. This chain connects TRBV7-2 to TRBJ2-4; possible D gene TRBD2, 6 bases. Germline loops: CDR1 SGHTA, CDR2 FQGNSA. The CDR3 loop spans 15 amino acids. Between the trimmed V and J ends, which lost 3 bases and 5 bases, there was a span of 14 bases.

The chain has TRBV5-6 and TRBJ2-1, with TRBD2 matching 10 bases. Per the germline V gene, CDR1 is SGHDT and CDR2 is YYEEEE. The length of the CDR3 is 15 residues. The junction had 9 bases not matched to a gene; V was cut back by 0 bases and J by 12 bases. The chain's CDR3 is CASSLVAGGRRVQFF. DNA of the CDR3: TGTGCCAGCAGCTTGGTAGCGGGAGGCCGTCGCGTGCAGTTCTTC.

This clonotype was picked up many times. Mismatch with germline at one junction end may stem from a read error. The V call is TRBV7-2, the J call TRBJ2-3; 12 bases align to TRBD2. The CDR3 contains 12 residues. Germline assignment: CDR1 SGHTA and CDR2 FQGNSA. The CDR3 loop reads CASSLMTSGSDF. For the CDR3, the DNA is TGTGCCAGCAGCTTAATGACTAGCGGGAGTGATTTT.

The chain has TRBV12-3 or TRBV12-4 and TRBJ1-4, with 9 positions matching TRBD1. After removal of 3 bases from V and 8 bases from J, the junction contained 7 bases not matched to a gene. This CDR3 spans 15 amino acids. The CDR3: CASSFSTGGSEKLFF. The CDR3 DNA sequence: TGTGCCAGCAGTTTTTCGACAGGGGGGAGCGAAAAACTGTTTTTT.

This clonotype occurred many times. The chain couples TRBV7-2 to TRBJ1-1; D gene unclear. Trimming cost V 1 base and J 1 base, with 7 bases left between them. The CDR3 consists of 14 residues. Germline CDR1 is SGHTA and CDR2 is FQGNSA. The CDR3 sequence: CASSLGIPNTEAFF. DNA of the CDR3: TGTGCCAGCAGCTTAGGCATTCCGAACACTGAAGCTTTCTTT.

This clonotype was detected a few times. The rearrangement joins TRBV3-1 to TRBJ2-7, with D maybe TRBD1 (7 bases). The germline V gene encodes CDR1 LGHDT and CDR2 YNNKEL (reference sequence). CDR3 length equals 16 residues. Trimming took 3 bases from V and 2 from J, leaving 17 bases between them. The CDR3: CASSHRGGQGAYEQYF. Here the CDR3 DNA reads TGTGCCAGCAGCCATCGAGGGGGGCAGGGGGCCTACGAGCAGTACTTC.

The chain joins TRBV12-3 or TRBV12-4 to TRBJ1-1; D gene unclear. V shed 3 bases and J shed 0 bases, with 11 bases lying between them. The CDR3 consists of 15 residues. The CDR3 loop is CASSFDGLMNTEAFF. The CDR3 nucleotides read TGTGCCAGCAGTTTTGACGGACTCATGAACACTGAAGCTTTCTTT.

This clonotype was seen ten or more times. The V call is TRBV11-2, the J call TRBJ2-3, with TRBD2 matching over 9 bases. The CDR3 consists of 16 residues. Germline CDR1 SGHAT, CDR2 FQNNGV. Trimming cost V 3 bases and J 4 bases; bases outside gene matches: 8. The CDR3 bases are TGTGCCAGCAGCTTCCGCCATAGACTAGCGGCAGATACGCAGTATTTT. Protein: CASSFRHRLAADTQYF.

V is TRBV4-3 and J is TRBJ2-2; D remains unclear. The V and J ends lost 0 bases and 2 bases respectively, with 10 bases between them. CDR3 size: 16 residues. The germline V gene has CDR1 LGHNA and CDR2 YSLEER. The CDR3 is CASSQDGSYNTGELFF. Here the CDR3 DNA reads TGCGCCAGCAGCCAAGACGGTTCCTATAACACCGGGGAGCTGTTTTTT.

V is TRBV5-8 and J is TRBJ1-5, with 9 bases identical to TRBD1. The V gene's germline CDR1 is SGHTS and CDR2 YDEGEE. The V segment lost 5 bases and the J segment 9 bases; nucleotides outside the gene matches: 6. This CDR3 spans 13 amino acids. CDR3 protein: CASSWDREGPQHF. CDR3 sequence (DNA): TGTGCCAGCAGTTGGGACAGGGAGGGGCCCCAGCATTTT.

This clonotype turned up a few times. The chain has TRBV28 and TRBJ1-2; 7 positions match TRBD1. CDR1 and CDR2 (germline): MDHEN, SYDVKM. V lost 3 bases, J lost 2 bases, and 9 bases stayed unmatched. The CDR3 extends over 16 amino acids. The CDR3 nucleotides read TGTGCCAGCAGTTTCCCCCAGGGACAGAGCAACTATGGCTACACCTTC. Protein sequence: CASSFPQGQSNYGYTF.

The V gene is TRBV7-2, the J gene TRBJ2-4; D perhaps matches TRBD1 (7 bases). V was shortened by 4 bases and J by 3 bases, with 13 bases between the two germline ends. The CDR3 has 15 residues. From germline, CDR1 is SGHTA and CDR2 FQGNSA. For the CDR3, the DNA is TGTGCCAGCAGCTCCCGCGGGACAGACAAAAACATTCAGTACTTC. Protein product: CASSSRGTDKNIQYF.